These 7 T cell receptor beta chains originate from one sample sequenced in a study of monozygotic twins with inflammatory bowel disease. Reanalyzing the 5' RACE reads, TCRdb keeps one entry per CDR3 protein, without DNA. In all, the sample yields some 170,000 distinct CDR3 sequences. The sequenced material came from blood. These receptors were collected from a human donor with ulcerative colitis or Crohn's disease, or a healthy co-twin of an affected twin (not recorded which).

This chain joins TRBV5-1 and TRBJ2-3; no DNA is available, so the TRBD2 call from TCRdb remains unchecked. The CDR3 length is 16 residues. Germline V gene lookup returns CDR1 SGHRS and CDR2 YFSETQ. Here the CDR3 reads CASSLVSRLPPDTQYF.

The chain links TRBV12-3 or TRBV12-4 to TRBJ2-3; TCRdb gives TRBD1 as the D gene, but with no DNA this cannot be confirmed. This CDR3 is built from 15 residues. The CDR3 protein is CASSPGTDSTDTQYF.

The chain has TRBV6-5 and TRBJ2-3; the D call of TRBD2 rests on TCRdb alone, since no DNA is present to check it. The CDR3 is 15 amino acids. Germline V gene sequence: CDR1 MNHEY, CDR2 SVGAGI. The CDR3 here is CASSSSSGSGDTQYF.

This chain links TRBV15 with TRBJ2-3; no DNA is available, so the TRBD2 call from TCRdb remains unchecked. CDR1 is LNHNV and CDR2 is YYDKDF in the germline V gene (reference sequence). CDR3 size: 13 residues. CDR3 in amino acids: CATRPSGGDTQYF. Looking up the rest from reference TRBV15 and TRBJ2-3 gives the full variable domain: DAMVIQNPRYQVTQFGKPVTLSCSQTLNHNVMYWYQQKSSQAPKLLFHYYDKDFNNEADTPDNFQSRRPNTSFCFLDIRSPGLGDTAMYLCATRPSGGDTQYFGPGTRLTVL.

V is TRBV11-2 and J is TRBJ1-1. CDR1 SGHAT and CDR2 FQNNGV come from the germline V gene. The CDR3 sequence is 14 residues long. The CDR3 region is CASRNSLQATEAFF.

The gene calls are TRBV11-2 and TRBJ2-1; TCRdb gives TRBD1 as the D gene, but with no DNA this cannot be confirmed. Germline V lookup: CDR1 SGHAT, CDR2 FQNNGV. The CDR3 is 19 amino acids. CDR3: CASSLVARGMASSYNEQFF. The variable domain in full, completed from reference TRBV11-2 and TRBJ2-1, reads EAGVAQSPRYKIIEKRQSVAFWCNPISGHATLYWYQQILGQGPKLLIQFQNNGVVDDSQLPKDRFSAERLKGVDSTLKIQPAKLEDSAVYLCASSLVARGMASSYNEQFFGPGTRLTVL.

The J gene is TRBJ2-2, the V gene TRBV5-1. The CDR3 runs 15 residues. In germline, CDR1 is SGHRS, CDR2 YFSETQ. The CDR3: CASSLDRGSQKELFF. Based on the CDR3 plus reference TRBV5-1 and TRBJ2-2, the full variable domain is KAGVTQTPRYLIKTRGQQVTLSCSPISGHRSVSWYQQTPGQGLQFLFEYFSETQRNKGNFPGRFSGRQFSNSRSEMNVSTLELGDSALYLCASSLDRGSQKELFFGEGSRLTVL.